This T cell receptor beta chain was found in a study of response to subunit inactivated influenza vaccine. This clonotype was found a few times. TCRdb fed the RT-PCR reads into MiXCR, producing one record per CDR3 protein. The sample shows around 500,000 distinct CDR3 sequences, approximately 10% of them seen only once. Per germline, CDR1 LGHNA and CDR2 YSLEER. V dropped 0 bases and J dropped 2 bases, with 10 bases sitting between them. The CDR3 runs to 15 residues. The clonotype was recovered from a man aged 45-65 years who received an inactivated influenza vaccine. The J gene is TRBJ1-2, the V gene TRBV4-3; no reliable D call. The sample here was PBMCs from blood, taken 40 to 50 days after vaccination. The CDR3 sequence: CASSQDPVSNYGYTF. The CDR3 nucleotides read TGCGCCAGCAGCCAAGACCCGGTTTCGAACTATGGCTACACCTTC.